These T cell receptor beta chains were read from a single sample in a study of CD4 T cells in relation to SARS-CoV-2 and coronaviruses. These receptors have no identified antigens. Sequencing used immunoSEQ multiplex PCR; TCRdb keeps in-frame clones, though not all of them. The sample consists of tens of thousands of clones, 70% to 80% of them appearing once. Sequenced material: memory CD4+ T cells from PBMCs, cultured in vitro. The receptors originated from an adult with COVID-19. Both conserved end residues are part of each CDR3. D genes are given only for firm matches. Clone size, where shown, is once, few, many, or a class for clones that have expanded.

v_call: TRBV5-4; d_call: .; clone_size: .; j_call: TRBJ1-2; cdr3_length: 12; cdr3_nt: TGTGCCAGCAGCTTGGGGGTCTATGGCTACACCTTC; cdr3_aa: CASSLGVYGYTF
v_call: TRBV5-4; d_call: .; clone_size: .; j_call: TRBJ1-2; cdr3_length: 12; cdr3_nt: TGTGCCAGCAGCTTGTTGGACTATGGCTACACCTTC; cdr3_aa: CASSLLDYGYTF
v_call: TRBV5-4; d_call: TRBD2; clone_size: once; j_call: TRBJ2-3; cdr3_length: 17; cdr3_nt: TGTGCCAGCAACTCCGGAACCCTGCGACTAGCGACAGATACGCAGTATTTT; cdr3_aa: CASNSGTLRLATDTQYF
v_call: TRBV7-2; d_call: TRBD2; clone_size: .; j_call: TRBJ2-3; cdr3_length: 19; cdr3_nt: TGTGCCAGCAGCGTTGGACAGACTAGCGGGAGGGCAGGCACAGATACGCAGTATTTT; cdr3_aa: CASSVGQTSGRAGTDTQYF
v_call: TRBV5-6; d_call: TRBD2; clone_size: once; j_call: TRBJ2-5; cdr3_length: 16; cdr3_nt: TGTGCCAGCAGCTCCTCGCTTAGCGGGAGGAGCAAGACCCAGTACTTC; cdr3_aa: CASSSSLSGRSKTQYF
v_call: TRBV19; d_call: .; clone_size: .; j_call: TRBJ2-1; cdr3_length: 13; cdr3_nt: TGTGCCAGTAGTCCGGGGGTGGGGGGTGAGCAGTTCTTC; cdr3_aa: CASSPGVGGEQFF
v_call: TRBV24-1; d_call: TRBD1; clone_size: .; j_call: TRBJ1-2; cdr3_length: 12; cdr3_nt: TGTGCCACCAGTGACCCGGACAGGGGCTACACCTTC; cdr3_aa: CATSDPDRGYTF
v_call: TRBV7-2; d_call: .; clone_size: .; j_call: TRBJ2-7; cdr3_length: 14; cdr3_nt: TGTGCCAGCAGCTTAGCGCACGCTGGCTACGAGCAGTACTTC; cdr3_aa: CASSLAHAGYEQYF
v_call: TRBV7-9; d_call: .; clone_size: .; j_call: TRBJ2-3; cdr3_length: 13; cdr3_nt: TGTGCCAGCAGCTTAGAAGTGACAGATACGCAGTATTTT; cdr3_aa: CASSLEVTDTQYF
v_call: TRBV18; d_call: .; clone_size: .; j_call: TRBJ2-1; cdr3_length: 17; cdr3_nt: TGTGCCAGCTCACAACGAATCGGGCTAGCGAGCTACAATGAGCAGTTCTTC; cdr3_aa: CASSQRIGLASYNEQFF
v_call: TRBV6-1; d_call: .; clone_size: few; j_call: TRBJ1-4; cdr3_length: 15; cdr3_nt: TGTGCCAGCAGTGAACAGGGACGGGATAATGAAAAACTGTTTTTT; cdr3_aa: CASSEQGRDNEKLFF
v_call: TRBV29-1; d_call: TRBD1; clone_size: medium-sized; j_call: TRBJ1-2; cdr3_length: 14; cdr3_nt: TGCAGCGTTGAAGCGACAGGGAGGATCTATGGCTACACCTTC; cdr3_aa: CSVEATGRIYGYTF
v_call: TRBV7-8; d_call: .; clone_size: .; j_call: TRBJ2-7; cdr3_length: 14; cdr3_nt: TGTGCCAGCAGCTTAGACGGAGGATCATACGAGCAGTACTTC; cdr3_aa: CASSLDGGSYEQYF
v_call: TRBV24-1; d_call: TRBD1; clone_size: few; j_call: TRBJ2-2; cdr3_length: 14; cdr3_nt: TGTGCCACTACGGACAGGGGTCCCGCCGGGGAGCTGTTTTTT; cdr3_aa: CATTDRGPAGELFF
v_call: TRBV7-9; d_call: .; clone_size: few; j_call: TRBJ2-7; cdr3_length: 14; cdr3_nt: TGTGCCAGCAGCTTAGATGGGGGGGCGGTTGAGCAGTACTTC; cdr3_aa: CASSLDGGAVEQYF
v_call: TRBV11-2; d_call: .; clone_size: .; j_call: TRBJ2-4; cdr3_length: 17; cdr3_nt: TGTGCCAGCAGCTTCTACAGGGGATTCGGGGGAGAAAACATTCAGTACTTC; cdr3_aa: CASSFYRGFGGENIQYF
v_call: TRBV6-2/TRBV6-3; d_call: TRBD1; clone_size: .; j_call: TRBJ1-2; cdr3_length: 13; cdr3_nt: TGTGCCAGCAGCCGGGACAGGGGGTACGGCTACACCTTC; cdr3_aa: CASSRDRGYGYTF
v_call: TRBV10-3; d_call: .; clone_size: .; j_call: TRBJ2-7; cdr3_length: 15; cdr3_nt: TGTGCCATCAGTGACGGTCGCGTTGGGACCTACGAGCAGTACTTC; cdr3_aa: CAISDGRVGTYEQYF
v_call: TRBV28; d_call: TRBD2; clone_size: .; j_call: TRBJ2-1; cdr3_length: 17; cdr3_nt: TGTGCCAGCAGTTTATTAACGGGACTAGCGGGCAACAATGAGCAGTTCTTC; cdr3_aa: CASSLLTGLAGNNEQFF
v_call: TRBV28; d_call: TRBD1; clone_size: once; j_call: TRBJ2-2; cdr3_length: 14; cdr3_nt: TGTGCCACCCTACAGGGGGTTTACACCGGGGAGCTGTTTTTT; cdr3_aa: CATLQGVYTGELFF
v_call: TRBV19; d_call: .; clone_size: .; j_call: TRBJ1-1; cdr3_length: 14; cdr3_nt: TGTGCCAGTAGCTCACAGACCATGAACACTGAAGCTTTCTTT; cdr3_aa: CASSSQTMNTEAFF
v_call: TRBV6-6; d_call: .; clone_size: .; j_call: TRBJ2-2; cdr3_length: 14; cdr3_nt: TGTGCCAGCAGTTACTCTACAGATACCGGGGAGCTGTTTTTT; cdr3_aa: CASSYSTDTGELFF
v_call: TRBV5-5; d_call: .; clone_size: .; j_call: TRBJ2-5; cdr3_length: 15; cdr3_nt: TGTGCCAGCAGCTTGGGGTGGGCGTCCCAAGAGACCCAGTACTTC; cdr3_aa: CASSLGWASQETQYF
v_call: TRBV7-9; d_call: .; clone_size: .; j_call: TRBJ2-1; cdr3_length: 14; cdr3_nt: TGTGCCAGCAGCTTAGACTCTAGCTACAATGAGCAGTTCTTC; cdr3_aa: CASSLDSSYNEQFF
v_call: TRBV29-1; d_call: .; clone_size: .; j_call: TRBJ2-1; cdr3_length: 14; cdr3_nt: TGCAGCGTTGAATTCCGAGACCCCTACAATGAGCAGTTCTTC; cdr3_aa: CSVEFRDPYNEQFF
v_call: TRBV2; d_call: TRBD1; clone_size: .; j_call: TRBJ1-5; cdr3_length: 16; cdr3_nt: TGTGCCAGCAGACCCTTCGGGGACAGTAGCAATCAGCCCCAGCATTTT; cdr3_aa: CASRPFGDSSNQPQHF
v_call: TRBV30; d_call: TRBD2; clone_size: .; j_call: TRBJ2-1; cdr3_length: 14; cdr3_nt: TGTGCCTGGAGGACTAGCGGGAGGTACAATGAGCAGTTCTTC; cdr3_aa: CAWRTSGRYNEQFF
v_call: TRBV19; d_call: .; clone_size: .; j_call: TRBJ1-2; cdr3_length: 12; cdr3_nt: TGTGCCAGTAGTACTAGTATTTCTGGCTACACCTTC; cdr3_aa: CASSTSISGYTF
v_call: TRBV7-6; d_call: .; clone_size: .; j_call: TRBJ2-2; cdr3_length: 16; cdr3_nt: TGTGCCAGCAGTGGAGTAAGGGGGATACGCACCGGGGAGCTGTTTTTT; cdr3_aa: CASSGVRGIRTGELFF
v_call: TRBV2; d_call: .; clone_size: .; j_call: TRBJ2-5; cdr3_length: 14; cdr3_nt: TGTGCCAGCAAAGTTGTGAGGGTTCAAGAGACCCAGTACTTC; cdr3_aa: CASKVVRVQETQYF
v_call: TRBV28; d_call: TRBD1; clone_size: .; j_call: TRBJ1-5; cdr3_length: 15; cdr3_nt: TGTGCCAGCAGTCTTACAGGGGGTAGAAATCAGCCCCAGCATTTT; cdr3_aa: CASSLTGGRNQPQHF
v_call: TRBV12-3/TRBV12-4; d_call: .; clone_size: .; j_call: TRBJ2-1; cdr3_length: 13; cdr3_nt: TGTGCCAGCAGTTTAACAACTAGGGGGTTGGGTCTCTTC; cdr3_aa: CASSLTTRGLGLF
v_call: TRBV30; d_call: TRBD2; clone_size: .; j_call: TRBJ2-3; cdr3_length: 16; cdr3_nt: TGTGCCTGGAGTGAAAAATGGACTAGCGGGAAGGATACGCAGTATTTT; cdr3_aa: CAWSEKWTSGKDTQYF